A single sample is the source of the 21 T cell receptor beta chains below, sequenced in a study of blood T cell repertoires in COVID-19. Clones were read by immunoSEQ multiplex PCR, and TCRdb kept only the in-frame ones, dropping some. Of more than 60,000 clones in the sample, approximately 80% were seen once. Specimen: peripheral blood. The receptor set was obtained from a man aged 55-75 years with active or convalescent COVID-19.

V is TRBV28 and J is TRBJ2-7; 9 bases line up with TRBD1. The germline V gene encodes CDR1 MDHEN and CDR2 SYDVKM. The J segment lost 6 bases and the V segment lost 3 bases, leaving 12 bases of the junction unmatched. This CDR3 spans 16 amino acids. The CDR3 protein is CASSLGLAGDRAEQYF. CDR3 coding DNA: TGTGCCAGCAGTTTGGGACTGGCAGGGGACAGGGCCGAGCAGTACTTC.

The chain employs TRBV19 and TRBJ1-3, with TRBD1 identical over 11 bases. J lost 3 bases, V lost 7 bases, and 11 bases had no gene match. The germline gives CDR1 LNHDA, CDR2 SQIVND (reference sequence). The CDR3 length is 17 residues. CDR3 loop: CASTSGQGARVGNTIYF. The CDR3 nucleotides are TGTGCCAGTACCTCAGGACAGGGGGCGCGGGTTGGAAACACCATATATTTT.

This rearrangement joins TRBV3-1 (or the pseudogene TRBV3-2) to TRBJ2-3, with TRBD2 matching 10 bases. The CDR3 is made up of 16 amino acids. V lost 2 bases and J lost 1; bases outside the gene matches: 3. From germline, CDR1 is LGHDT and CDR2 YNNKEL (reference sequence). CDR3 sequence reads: CASSQQAGGGTDTQYF. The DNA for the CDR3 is TGTGCCAGCAGCCAACAAGCGGGGGGGGGCACAGATACGCAGTATTTT.

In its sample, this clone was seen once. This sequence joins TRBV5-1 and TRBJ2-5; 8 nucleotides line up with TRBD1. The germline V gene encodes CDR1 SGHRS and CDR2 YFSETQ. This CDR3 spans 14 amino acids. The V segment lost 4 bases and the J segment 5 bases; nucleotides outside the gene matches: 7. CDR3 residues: CASSSGQGRETQYF. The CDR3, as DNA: TGCGCCAGCAGCAGCGGACAGGGTCGCGAGACCCAGTACTTC.

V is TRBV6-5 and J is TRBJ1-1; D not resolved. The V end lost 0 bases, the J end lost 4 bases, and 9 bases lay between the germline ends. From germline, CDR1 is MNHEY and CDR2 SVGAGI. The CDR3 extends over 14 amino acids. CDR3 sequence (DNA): TGTGCCAGCAGTTACTCGCGGAGGACCACTGAAGCTTTCTTT. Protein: CASSYSRRTTEAFF.

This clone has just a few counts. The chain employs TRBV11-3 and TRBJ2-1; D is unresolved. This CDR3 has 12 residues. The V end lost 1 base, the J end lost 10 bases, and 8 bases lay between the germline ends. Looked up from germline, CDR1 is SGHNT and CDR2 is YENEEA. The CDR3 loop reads CASSLGGREQFF. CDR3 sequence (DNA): TGTGCCAGCAGCTTAGGAGGCCGGGAGCAGTTCTTC.

CDR3 nucleotide sequence: TGTGCCAGCAGTTGGACTGCATATGGCTACACCTTC. Its translation is CASSWTAYGYTF. J is TRBJ1-2 and V is TRBV12-3 or TRBV12-4; no firm D call. There are 12 residues in the CDR3. Trimming took off 4 bases at V and 5 bases at J, with 8 bases between the two ends.

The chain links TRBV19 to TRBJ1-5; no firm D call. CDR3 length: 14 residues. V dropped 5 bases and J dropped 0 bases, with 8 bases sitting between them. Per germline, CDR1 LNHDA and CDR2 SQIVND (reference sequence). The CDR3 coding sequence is TGTGCCAGTAGTGGTATAGCTAGCAATCAGCCCCAGCATTTT. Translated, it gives CASSGIASNQPQHF.

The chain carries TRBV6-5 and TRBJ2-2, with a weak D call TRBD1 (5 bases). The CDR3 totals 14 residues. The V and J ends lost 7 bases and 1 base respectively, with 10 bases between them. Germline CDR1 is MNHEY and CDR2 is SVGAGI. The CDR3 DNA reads TGTGCCAGCACCGGACAAAAGAACACCGGGGAGCTGTTTTTT. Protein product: CASTGQKNTGELFF.

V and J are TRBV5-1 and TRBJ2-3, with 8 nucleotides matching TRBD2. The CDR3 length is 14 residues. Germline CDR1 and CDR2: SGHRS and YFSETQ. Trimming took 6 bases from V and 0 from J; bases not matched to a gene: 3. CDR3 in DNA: TGCGCCAGCACCGTAGCGGGGAGCACAGATACGCAGTATTTT. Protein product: CASTVAGSTDTQYF.

DNA for the CDR3: TGTGCCAGCAGCCAGAGGTTGGGGACAGGGGTCAGCTATGGCTACACCTTC. Its translation: CASSQRLGTGVSYGYTF. This rearrangement joins TRBV7-2 to TRBJ1-2, with TRBD1 matching 10 bases. Losses at the gene ends were 5 bases for V and 4 bases for J; bases not matched to a gene: 13. This CDR3 has 17 amino acids. The germline V gene has CDR1 SGHTA and CDR2 FQGNSA.

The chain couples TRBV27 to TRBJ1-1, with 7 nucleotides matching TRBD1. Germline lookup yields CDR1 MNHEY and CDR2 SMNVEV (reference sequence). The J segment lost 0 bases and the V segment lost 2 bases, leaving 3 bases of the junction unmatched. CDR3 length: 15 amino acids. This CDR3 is CASSLQQGLNTEAFF. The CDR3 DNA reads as TGTGCCAGCAGTTTACAACAGGGGCTGAACACTGAAGCTTTCTTT.

Here the CDR3 reads CASSSQGETQYF. As DNA, the CDR3 is TGTGCCAGCAGCTCCCAGGGGGAGACCCAGTACTTC. The rearrangement joins TRBV11-2 to TRBJ2-5, with a possible D match to TRBD1 (6 bases). The V and J ends lost 4 bases and 5 bases respectively, with 8 bases between them. The germline CDR1 and CDR2 sequences are SGHAT and FQNNGV. The CDR3 extends over 12 amino acids.

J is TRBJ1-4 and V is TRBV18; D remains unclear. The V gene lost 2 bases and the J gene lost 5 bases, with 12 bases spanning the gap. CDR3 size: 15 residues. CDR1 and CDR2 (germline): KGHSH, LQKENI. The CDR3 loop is CASSPDPPYNEKLFF. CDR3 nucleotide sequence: TGTGCCAGCTCACCAGATCCACCCTACAATGAAAAACTGTTTTTT.

Here the CDR3 DNA reads TGTGCCAGCAGCGTTCTAGGCGGGAATGAGCAGTTCTTC. Its protein is CASSVLGGNEQFF. The chain recombines TRBV9 with TRBJ2-1; possible D gene TRBD2, 5 bases. Germline-derived CDR1 and CDR2 are SGDLS and YYNGEE. V shed 2 bases and J shed 7 bases, with 10 bases lying between them. The length of the CDR3 is 13 residues.

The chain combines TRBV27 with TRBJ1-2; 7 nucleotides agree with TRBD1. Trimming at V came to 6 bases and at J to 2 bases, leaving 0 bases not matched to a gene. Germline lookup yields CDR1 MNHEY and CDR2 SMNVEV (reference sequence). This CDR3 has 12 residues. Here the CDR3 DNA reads TGTGCCAGCAGCAGGGGGAACTATGGCTACACCTTC. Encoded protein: CASSRGNYGYTF.

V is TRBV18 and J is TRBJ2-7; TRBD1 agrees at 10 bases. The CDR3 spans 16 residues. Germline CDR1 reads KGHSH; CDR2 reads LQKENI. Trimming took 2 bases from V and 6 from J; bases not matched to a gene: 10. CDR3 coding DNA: TGTGCCAGCTCACCATCACACAGGGACAGGGGTGGCGAGCAGTACTTC. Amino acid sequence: CASSPSHRDRGGEQYF. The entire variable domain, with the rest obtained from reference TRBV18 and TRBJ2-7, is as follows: NAGVMQNPRHLVRRRGQEARLRCSPMKGHSHVYWYRQLPEEGLKFMVYLQKENIIDESGMPKERFSAEFPKEGPSILRIQQVVRGDSAAYFCASSPSHRDRGGEQYFGPGTRLTVT.

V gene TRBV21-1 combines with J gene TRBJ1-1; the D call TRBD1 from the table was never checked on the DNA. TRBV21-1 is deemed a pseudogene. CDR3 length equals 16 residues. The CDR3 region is CASSRDGQGMNTEAFF. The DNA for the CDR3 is TGTGCCAGCAGCAGGGATGGACAGGGGATGAACACTGAAGCTTTCTTT.

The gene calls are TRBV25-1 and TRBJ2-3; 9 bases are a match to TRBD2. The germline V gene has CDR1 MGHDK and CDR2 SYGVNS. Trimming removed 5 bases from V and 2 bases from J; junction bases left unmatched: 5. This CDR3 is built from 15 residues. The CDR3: CASSYSGGFTDTQYF. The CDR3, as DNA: TGTGCCAGCAGTTATAGCGGGGGATTCACAGATACGCAGTATTTT.

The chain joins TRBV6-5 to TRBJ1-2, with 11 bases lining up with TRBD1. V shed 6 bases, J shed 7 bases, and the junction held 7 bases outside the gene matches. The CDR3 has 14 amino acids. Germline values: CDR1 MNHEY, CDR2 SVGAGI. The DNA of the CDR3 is TGTGCCAGCAGCCAAGGACAGGGGGCTGGTGGCTACACCTTC. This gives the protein CASSQGQGAGGYTF.

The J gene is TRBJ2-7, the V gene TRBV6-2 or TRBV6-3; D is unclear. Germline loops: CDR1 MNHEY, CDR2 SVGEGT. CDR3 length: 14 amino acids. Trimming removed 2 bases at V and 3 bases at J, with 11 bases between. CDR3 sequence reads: CASSYPTPGYEQYF. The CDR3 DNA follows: TGTGCCAGCAGTTACCCCACCCCGGGCTACGAGCAGTACTTC.